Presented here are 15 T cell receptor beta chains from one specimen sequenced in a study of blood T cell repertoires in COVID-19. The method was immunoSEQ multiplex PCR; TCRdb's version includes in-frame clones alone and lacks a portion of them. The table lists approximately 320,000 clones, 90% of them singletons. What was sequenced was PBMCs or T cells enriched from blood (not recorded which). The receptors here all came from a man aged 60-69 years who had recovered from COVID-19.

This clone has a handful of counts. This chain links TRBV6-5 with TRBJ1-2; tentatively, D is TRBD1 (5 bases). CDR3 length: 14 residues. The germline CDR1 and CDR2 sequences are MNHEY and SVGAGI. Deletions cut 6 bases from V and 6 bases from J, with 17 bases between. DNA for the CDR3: TGTGCCAGCAGCCTCACAAAGACAGCGAATGGCTACACCTTC. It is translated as CASSLTKTANGYTF.

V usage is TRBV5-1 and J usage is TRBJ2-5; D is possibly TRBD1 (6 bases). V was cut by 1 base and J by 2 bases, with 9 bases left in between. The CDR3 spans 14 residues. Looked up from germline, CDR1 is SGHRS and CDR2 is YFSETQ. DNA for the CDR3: TGCGCCAGCAGCTTGTTAGGGACACAAGAGACCCAGTACTTC. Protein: CASSLLGTQETQYF.

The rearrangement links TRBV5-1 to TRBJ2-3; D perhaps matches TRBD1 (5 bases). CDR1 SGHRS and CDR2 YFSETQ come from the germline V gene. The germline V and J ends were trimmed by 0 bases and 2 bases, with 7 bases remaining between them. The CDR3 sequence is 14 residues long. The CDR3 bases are TGCGCCAGCAGCTTGGGGGGCATCACAGATACGCAGTATTTT. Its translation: CASSLGGITDTQYF.

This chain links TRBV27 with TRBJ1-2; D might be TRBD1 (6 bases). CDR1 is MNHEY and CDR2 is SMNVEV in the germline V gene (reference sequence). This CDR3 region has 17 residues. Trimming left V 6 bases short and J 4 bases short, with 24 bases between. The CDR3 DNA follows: TGTGCCAGCAGCCCATGGTTGGACAGAGCTCAAACCTATGGCTACACCTTC. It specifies CASSPWLDRAQTYGYTF.

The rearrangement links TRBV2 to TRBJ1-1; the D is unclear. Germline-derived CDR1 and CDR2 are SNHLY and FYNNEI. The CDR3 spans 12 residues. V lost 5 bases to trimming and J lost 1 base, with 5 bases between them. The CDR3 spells CASSWQNTEAFF. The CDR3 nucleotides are TGTGCCAGCAGTTGGCAGAACACTGAAGCTTTCTTT.

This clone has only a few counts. The CDR3 protein is CASSPDRGREQYF. For the CDR3, the DNA is TGTGCCAGCTCACCGGACAGGGGTCGGGAGCAGTACTTC. The chain employs TRBV18 and TRBJ2-7, with 9 bases identical to TRBD1. Unmatched junction bases numbered 4, after V lost 3 bases and J lost 7 bases. Germline V gene sequence: CDR1 KGHSH, CDR2 LQKENI. The CDR3 covers 13 residues.

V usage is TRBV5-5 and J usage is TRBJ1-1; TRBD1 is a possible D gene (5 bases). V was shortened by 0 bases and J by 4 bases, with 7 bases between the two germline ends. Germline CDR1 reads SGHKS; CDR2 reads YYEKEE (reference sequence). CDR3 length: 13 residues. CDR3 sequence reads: CASSLGGFTEAFF. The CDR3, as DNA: TGTGCCAGCAGCTTGGGGGGCTTCACTGAAGCTTTCTTT.

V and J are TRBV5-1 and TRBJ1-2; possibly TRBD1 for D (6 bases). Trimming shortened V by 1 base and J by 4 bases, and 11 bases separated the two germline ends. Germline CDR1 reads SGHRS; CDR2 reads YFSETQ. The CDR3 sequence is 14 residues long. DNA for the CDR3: TGCGCCAGCAGCTTGACAGGGTACGGCTATGGCTACACCTTC. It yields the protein CASSLTGYGYGYTF.

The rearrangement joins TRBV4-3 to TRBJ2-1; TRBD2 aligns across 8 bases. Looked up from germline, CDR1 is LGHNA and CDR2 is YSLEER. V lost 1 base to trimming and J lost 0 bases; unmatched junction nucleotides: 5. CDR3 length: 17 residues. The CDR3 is CASSQASSGVSYNEQFF. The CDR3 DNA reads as TGCGCCAGCAGCCAAGCGAGTAGCGGGGTCTCCTACAATGAGCAGTTCTTC.

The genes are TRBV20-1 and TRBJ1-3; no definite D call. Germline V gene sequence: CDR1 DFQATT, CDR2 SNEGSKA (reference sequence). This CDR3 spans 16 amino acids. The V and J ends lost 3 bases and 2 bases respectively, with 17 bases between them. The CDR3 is CSASKIERMPGNTIYF. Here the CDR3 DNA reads TGCAGTGCTAGTAAAATAGAGAGGATGCCTGGAAACACCATATATTTT.

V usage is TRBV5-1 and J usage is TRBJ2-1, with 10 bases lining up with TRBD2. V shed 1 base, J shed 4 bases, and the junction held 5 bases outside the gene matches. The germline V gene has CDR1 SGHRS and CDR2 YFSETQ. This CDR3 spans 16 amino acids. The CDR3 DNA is TGCGCCAGCAGCTTGCCCGGACTAGCGGTTTACAATGAGCAGTTCTTC. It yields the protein CASSLPGLAVYNEQFF.

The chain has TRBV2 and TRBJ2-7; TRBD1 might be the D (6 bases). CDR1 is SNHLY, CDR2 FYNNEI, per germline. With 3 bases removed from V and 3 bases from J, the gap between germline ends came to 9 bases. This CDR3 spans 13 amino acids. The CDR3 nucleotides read TGTGCCAGCAGTGATGGGGACAACTACGAGCAGTACTTC. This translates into CASSDGDNYEQYF.

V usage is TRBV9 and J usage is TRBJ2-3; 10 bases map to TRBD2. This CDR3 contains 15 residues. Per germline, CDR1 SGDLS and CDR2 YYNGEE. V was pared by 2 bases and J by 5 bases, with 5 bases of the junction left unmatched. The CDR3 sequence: CASSVSGREGDTQYF. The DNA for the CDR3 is TGTGCCAGCAGCGTGAGCGGGAGGGAGGGAGATACGCAGTATTTT.

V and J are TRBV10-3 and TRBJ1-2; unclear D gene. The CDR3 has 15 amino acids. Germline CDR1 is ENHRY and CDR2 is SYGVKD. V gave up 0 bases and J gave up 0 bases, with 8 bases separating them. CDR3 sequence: CAISESYRANYGYTF. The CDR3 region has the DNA TGTGCCATCAGTGAGTCTTACAGAGCTAACTATGGCTACACCTTC.

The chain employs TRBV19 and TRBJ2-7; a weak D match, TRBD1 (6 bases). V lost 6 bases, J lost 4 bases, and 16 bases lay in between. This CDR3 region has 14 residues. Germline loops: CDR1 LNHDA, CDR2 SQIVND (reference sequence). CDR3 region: CASSAGVSGYEQYF. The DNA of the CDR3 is TGTGCCAGTAGCGCAGGGGTATCGGGTTACGAGCAGTACTTC.